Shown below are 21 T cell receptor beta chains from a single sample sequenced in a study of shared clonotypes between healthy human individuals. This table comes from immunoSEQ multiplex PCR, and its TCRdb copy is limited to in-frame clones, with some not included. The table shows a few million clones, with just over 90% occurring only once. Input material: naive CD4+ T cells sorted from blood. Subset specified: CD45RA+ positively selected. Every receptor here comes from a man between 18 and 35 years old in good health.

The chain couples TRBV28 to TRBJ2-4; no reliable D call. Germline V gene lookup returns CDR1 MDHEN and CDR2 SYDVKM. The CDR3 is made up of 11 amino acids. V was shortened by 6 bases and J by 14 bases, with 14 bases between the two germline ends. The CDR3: CASRGQGPKYF. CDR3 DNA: TGTGCCAGCAGGGGCCAAGGACCGAAGTACTTC.

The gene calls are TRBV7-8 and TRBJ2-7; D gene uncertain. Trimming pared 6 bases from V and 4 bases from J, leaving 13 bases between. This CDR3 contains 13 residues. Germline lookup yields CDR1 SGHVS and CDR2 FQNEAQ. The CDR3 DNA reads TGTGCCAGCAGAATAGGGCCTGAATACGAGCAGTACTTC. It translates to CASRIGPEYEQYF.

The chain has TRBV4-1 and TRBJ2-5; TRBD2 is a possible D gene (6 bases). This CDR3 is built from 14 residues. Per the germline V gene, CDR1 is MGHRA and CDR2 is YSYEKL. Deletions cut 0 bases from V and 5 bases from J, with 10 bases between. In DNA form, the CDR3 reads TGCGCCAGCAGCCAAGATTGGGGGGAGGAGACCCAGTACTTC. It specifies CASSQDWGEETQYF.

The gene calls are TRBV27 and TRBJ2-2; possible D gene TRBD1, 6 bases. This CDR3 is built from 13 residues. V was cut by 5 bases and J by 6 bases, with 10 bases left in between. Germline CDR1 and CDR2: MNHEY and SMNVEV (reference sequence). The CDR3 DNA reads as TGTGCCAGCAGTCATGGACAGCCCGGGGAGCTGTTTTTT. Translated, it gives CASSHGQPGELFF.

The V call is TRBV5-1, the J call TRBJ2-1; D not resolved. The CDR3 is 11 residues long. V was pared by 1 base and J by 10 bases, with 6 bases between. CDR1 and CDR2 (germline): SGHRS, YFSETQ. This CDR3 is CASSLYGEQFF. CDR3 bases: TGCGCCAGCAGCTTGTACGGGGAGCAGTTCTTC.

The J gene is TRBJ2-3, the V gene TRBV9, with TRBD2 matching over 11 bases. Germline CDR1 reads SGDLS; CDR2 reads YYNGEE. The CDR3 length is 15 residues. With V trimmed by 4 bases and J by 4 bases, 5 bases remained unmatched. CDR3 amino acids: CASSTSGGGADTQYF. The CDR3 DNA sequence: TGTGCCAGCAGCACTAGCGGGGGAGGGGCAGATACGCAGTATTTT. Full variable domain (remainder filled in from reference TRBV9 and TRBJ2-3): DSGVTQTPKHLITATGQRVTLRCSPRSGDLSVYWYQQSLDQGLQFLIQYYNGEERAKGNILERFSAQQFPDLHSELNLSSLELGDSALYFCASSTSGGGADTQYFGPGTRLTVL.

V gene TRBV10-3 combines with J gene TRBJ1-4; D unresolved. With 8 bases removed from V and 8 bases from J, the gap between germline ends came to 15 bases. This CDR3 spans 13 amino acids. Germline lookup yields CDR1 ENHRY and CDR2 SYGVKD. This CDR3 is CAIANTDAEKLFF. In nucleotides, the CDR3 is TGTGCCATCGCCAATACGGATGCCGAAAAACTGTTTTTT.

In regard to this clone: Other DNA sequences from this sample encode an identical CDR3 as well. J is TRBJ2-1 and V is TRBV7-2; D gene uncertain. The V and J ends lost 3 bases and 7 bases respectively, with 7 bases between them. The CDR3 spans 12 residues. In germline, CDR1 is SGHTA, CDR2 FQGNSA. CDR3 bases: TGTGCCAGCAGCTTTTACGGGAATGAGCAGTTCTTC. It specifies CASSFYGNEQFF. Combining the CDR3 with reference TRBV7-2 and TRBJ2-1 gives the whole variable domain GAGVSQSPSNKVTEKGKDVELRCDPISGHTALYWYRQSLGQGLEFLIYFQGNSAPDKSGLPSDRFSAERTGGSVSTLTIQRTQQEDSAVYLCASSFYGNEQFFGPGTRLTVL.

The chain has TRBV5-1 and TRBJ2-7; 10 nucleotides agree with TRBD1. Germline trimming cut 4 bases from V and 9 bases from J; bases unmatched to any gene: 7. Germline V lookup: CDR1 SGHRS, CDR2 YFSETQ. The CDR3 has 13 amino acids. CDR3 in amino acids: CASSPPGQGMQYF. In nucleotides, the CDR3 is TGCGCCAGCAGCCCTCCGGGACAGGGGATGCAGTACTTC.

The CDR3 sequence: CASGLVPICSTDTQYF. The CDR3 DNA reads as TGTGCTAGTGGTTTGGTACCGATCTGTAGCACAGATACGCAGTATTTT. The gene calls are TRBV12-5 and TRBJ2-3; no firm D call. The germline CDR1 and CDR2 sequences are LGHNT and FRNRAP. This CDR3 comprises 16 residues. V lost 0 bases to trimming and J lost 0 bases, with 10 bases between them.

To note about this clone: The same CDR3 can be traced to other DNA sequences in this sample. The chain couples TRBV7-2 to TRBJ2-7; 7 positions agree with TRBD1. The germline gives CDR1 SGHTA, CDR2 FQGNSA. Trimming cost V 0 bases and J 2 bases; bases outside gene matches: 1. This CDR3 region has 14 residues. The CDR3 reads CASSLAGTAYEQYF. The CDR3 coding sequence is TGTGCCAGCAGCTTAGCCGGGACAGCCTACGAGCAGTACTTC. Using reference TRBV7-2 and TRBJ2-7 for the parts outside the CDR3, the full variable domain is GAGVSQSPSNKVTEKGKDVELRCDPISGHTALYWYRQSLGQGLEFLIYFQGNSAPDKSGLPSDRFSAERTGGSVSTLTIQRTQQEDSAVYLCASSLAGTAYEQYFGPGTRLTVT.

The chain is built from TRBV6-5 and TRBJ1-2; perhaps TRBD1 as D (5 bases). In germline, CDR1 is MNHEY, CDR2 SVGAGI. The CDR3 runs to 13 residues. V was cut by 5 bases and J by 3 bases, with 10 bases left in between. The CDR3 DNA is TGTGCCAGCAGTCGGGACGGATACTATGGCTACACCTTC. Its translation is CASSRDGYYGYTF.

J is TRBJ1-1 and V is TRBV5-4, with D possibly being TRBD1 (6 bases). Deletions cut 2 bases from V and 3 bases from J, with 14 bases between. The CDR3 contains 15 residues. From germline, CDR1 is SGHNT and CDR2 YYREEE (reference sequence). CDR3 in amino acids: CASSLKQGKDTEAFF. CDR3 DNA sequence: TGTGCCAGCAGCTTAAAACAGGGTAAGGACACTGAAGCTTTCTTT.

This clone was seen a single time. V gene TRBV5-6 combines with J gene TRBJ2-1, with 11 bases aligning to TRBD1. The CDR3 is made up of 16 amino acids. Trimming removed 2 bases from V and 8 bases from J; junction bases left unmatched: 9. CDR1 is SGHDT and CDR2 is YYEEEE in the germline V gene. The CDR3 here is CASSFSGTGGKDEQFF. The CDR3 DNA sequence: TGTGCCAGCAGCTTCTCCGGGACAGGGGGTAAAGATGAGCAGTTCTTC.

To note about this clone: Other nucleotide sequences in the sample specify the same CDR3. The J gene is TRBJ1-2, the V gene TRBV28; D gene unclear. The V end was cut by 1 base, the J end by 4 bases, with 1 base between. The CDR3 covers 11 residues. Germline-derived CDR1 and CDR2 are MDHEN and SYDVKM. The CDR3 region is CASSLSYGYTF. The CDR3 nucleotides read TGTGCCAGCAGTTTATCCTATGGCTACACCTTC.

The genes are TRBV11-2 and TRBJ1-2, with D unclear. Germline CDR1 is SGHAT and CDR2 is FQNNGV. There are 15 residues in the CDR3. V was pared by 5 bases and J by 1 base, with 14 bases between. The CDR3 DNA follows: TGTGCCAGCAGCCCCGGGTGGGCTAATAACTATGGCTACACCTTC. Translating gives CASSPGWANNYGYTF. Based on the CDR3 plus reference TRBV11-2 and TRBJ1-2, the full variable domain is EAGVAQSPRYKIIEKRQSVAFWCNPISGHATLYWYQQILGQGPKLLIQFQNNGVVDDSQLPKDRFSAERLKGVDSTLKIQPAKLEDSAVYLCASSPGWANNYGYTFGSGTRLTVV.

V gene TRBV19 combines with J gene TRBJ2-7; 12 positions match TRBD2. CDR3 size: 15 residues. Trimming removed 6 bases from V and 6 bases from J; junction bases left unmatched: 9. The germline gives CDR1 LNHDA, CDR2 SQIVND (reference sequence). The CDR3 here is CASSKTSGSLGEQYF. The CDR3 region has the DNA TGTGCCAGTAGCAAGACTAGCGGGAGCCTAGGCGAGCAGTACTTC.

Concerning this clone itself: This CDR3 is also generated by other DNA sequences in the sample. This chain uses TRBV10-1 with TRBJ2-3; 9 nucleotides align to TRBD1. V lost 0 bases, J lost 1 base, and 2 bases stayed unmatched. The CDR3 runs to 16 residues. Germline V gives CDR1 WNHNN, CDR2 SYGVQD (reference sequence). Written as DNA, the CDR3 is TGCGCCAGCAGTGAGTCAAGGACAGGGGGCACAGATACGCAGTATTTT. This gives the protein CASSESRTGGTDTQYF.

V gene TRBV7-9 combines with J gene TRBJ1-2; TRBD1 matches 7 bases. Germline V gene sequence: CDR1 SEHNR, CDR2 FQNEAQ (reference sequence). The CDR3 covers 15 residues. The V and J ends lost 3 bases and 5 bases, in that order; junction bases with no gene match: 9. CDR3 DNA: TGTGCCAGCAGCTTGGCCCAGGGGGTAGGGTATGGCTACACCTTC. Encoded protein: CASSLAQGVGYGYTF.

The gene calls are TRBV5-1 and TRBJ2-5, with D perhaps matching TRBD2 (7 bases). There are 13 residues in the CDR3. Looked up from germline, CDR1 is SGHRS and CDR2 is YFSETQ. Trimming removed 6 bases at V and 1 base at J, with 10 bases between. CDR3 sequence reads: CASTRGGQETQYF. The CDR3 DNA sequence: TGCGCCAGCACAAGGGGGGGCCAAGAGACCCAGTACTTC.

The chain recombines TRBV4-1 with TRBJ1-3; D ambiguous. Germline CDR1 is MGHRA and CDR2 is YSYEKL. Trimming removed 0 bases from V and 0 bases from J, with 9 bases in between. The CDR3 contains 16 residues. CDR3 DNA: TGCGCCAGCAGCCAAGATCCGGGGATCTCTGGAAACACCATATATTTT. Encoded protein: CASSQDPGISGNTIYF.